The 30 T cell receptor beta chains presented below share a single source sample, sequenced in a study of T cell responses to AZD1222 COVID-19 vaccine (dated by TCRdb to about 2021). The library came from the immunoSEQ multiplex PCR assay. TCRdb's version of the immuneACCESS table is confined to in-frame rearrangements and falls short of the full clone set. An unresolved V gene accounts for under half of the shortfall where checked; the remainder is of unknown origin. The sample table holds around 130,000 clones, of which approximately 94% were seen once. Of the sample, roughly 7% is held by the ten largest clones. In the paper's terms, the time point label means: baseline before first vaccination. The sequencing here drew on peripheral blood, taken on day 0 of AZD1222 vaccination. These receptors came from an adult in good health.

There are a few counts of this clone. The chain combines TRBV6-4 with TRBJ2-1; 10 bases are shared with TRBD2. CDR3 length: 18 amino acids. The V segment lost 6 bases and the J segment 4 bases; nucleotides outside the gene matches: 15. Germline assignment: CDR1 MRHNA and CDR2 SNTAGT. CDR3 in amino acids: CASSLLAQVTSGYNEQFF. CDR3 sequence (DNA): TGTGCCAGCAGCTTATTAGCCCAGGTGACTAGCGGGTACAATGAGCAGTTCTTC.

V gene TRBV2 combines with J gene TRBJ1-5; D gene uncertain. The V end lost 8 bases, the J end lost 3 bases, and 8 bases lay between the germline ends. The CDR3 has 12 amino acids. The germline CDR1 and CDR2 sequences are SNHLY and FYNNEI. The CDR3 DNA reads TGTGCCAGCCGACAACTCAATCAGCCCCAGCATTTT. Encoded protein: CASRQLNQPQHF. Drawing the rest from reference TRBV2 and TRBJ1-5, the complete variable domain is EPEVTQTPSHQVTQMGQEVILRCVPISNHLYFYWYRQILGQKVEFLVSFYNNEISEKSEIFDDQFSVERPDGSNFTLKIRSTKLEDSAMYFCASRQLNQPQHFGDGTRLSIL.

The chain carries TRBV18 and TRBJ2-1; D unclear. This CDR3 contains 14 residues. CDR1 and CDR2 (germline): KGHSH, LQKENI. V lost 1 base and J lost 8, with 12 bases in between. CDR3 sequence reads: CASSPRSREDEQFF. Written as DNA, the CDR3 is TGTGCCAGCTCACCACGATCCAGAGAGGATGAGCAGTTCTTC.

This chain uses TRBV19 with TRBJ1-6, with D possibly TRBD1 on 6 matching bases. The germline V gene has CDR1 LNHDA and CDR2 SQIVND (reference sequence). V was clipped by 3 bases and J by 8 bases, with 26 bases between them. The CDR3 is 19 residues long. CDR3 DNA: TGTGCCAGTAGTATTGGCGGGTTAGGGTACGGCTCAGGGGATTCACCCCTCCACTTT. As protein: CASSIGGLGYGSGDSPLHF.

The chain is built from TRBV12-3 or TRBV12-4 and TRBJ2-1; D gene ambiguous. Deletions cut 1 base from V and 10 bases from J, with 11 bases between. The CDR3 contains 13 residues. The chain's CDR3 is CASSLVLSQEQFF. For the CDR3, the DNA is TGTGCCAGCAGTTTAGTACTCTCACAAGAGCAGTTCTTC.

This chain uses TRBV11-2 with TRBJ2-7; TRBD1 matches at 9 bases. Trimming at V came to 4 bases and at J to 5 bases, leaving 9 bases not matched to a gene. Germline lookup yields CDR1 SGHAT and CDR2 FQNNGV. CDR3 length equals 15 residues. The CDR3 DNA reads TGTGCCAGCAGCTCCCGGAGACAGGGGGTGGACGAGCAGTACTTC. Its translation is CASSSRRQGVDEQYF.

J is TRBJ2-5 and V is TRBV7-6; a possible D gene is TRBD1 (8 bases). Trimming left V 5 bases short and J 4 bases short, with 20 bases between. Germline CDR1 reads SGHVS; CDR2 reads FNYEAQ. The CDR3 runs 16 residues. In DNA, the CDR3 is TGTGCCAGCAGCCCGAGACAGGGGAGGGGGGGAGAGACCCAGTACTTC. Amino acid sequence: CASSPRQGRGGETQYF.

The CDR3 reads CASSTPGAGNTEAFF. As DNA, the CDR3 is TGTGCCAGCAGCACCCCGGGGGCAGGGAACACTGAAGCTTTCTTT. The chain is built from TRBV11-2 and TRBJ1-1; a possible D gene is TRBD1 (6 bases). Germline-derived CDR1 and CDR2 are SGHAT and FQNNGV. V was trimmed by 5 bases and J by 1 base, leaving 14 bases between them. This CDR3 has 15 residues.

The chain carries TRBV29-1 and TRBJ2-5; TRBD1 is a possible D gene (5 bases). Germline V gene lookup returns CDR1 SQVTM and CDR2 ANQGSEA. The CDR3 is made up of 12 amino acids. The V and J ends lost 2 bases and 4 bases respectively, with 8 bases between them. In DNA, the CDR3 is TGCAGCGTTGAACAGGGCGGAGAGACCCAGTACTTC. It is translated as CSVEQGGETQYF.

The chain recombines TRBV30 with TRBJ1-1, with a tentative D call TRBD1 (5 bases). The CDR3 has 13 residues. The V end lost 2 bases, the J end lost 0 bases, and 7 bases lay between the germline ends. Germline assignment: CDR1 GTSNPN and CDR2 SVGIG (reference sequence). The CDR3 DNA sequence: TGTGCCTGGAGTCCGACAGTGAACACTGAAGCTTTCTTT. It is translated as CAWSPTVNTEAFF.

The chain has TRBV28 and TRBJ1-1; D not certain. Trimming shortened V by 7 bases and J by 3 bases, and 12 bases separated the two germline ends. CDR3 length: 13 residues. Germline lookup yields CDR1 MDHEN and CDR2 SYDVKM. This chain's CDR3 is CASNIARDTEAFF. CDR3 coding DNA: TGTGCCAGCAATATCGCCAGAGACACTGAAGCTTTCTTT.

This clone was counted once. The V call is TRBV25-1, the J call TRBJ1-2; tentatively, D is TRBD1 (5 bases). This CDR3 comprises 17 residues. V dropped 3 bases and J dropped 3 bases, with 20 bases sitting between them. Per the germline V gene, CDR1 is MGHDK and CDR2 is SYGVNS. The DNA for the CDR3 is TGTGCCAGCAGTGAGGAGGGTAATGTAGGGGCCCACTATGGCTACACCTTC. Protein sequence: CASSEEGNVGAHYGYTF.

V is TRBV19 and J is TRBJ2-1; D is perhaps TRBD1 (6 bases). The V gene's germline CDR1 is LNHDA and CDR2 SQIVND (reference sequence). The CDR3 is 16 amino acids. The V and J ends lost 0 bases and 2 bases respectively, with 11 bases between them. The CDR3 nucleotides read TGTGCCAGTAGTATAGAGTTGACAGGAACCTACAATGAGCAGTTCTTC. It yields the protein CASSIELTGTYNEQFF.

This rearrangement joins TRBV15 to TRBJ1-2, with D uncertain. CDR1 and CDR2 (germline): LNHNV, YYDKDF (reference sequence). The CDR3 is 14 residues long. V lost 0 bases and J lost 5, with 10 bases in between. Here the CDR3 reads CATSRDLANYGYTF. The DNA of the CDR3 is TGTGCCACCAGCAGAGATCTAGCGAATTATGGCTACACCTTC. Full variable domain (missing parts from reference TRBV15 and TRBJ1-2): DAMVIQNPRYQVTQFGKPVTLSCSQTLNHNVMYWYQQKSSQAPKLLFHYYDKDFNNEADTPDNFQSRRPNTSFCFLDIRSPGLGDTAMYLCATSRDLANYGYTFGSGTRLTVV.

CDR3 coding DNA: TGTGCCAGCAATTATCGGAACACTGAAGCTTTCTTT. Residues: CASNYRNTEAFF. V and J are TRBV12-3 or TRBV12-4 and TRBJ1-1; D unclear. CDR3 length: 12 amino acids. V was trimmed by 7 bases and J by 1 base, leaving 7 bases between them.

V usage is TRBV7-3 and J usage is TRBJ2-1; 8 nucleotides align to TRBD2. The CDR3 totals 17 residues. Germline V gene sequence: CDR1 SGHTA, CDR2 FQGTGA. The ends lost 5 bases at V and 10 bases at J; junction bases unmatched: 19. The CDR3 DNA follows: TGTGCCAGCAGCCCCCTCATAGGTAGCGGGACGGCGGGGGAGCAGTTCTTC. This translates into CASSPLIGSGTAGEQFF.

CDR3 nucleotide sequence: TGTGCCAGCGGCGGCAGGTCTAACACCGGGGAGCTGTTTTTT. This encodes CASGGRSNTGELFF. The rearrangement links TRBV7-2 to TRBJ2-2; no clear D gene. CDR1 and CDR2 from the germline V gene are SGHTA and FQGNSA. The CDR3 length is 14 residues. V gave up 8 bases and J gave up 2 bases, with 12 bases separating them.

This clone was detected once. The DNA for the CDR3 is TGTGCCAGTAGTACCTCCGCGGGGACGAGGAAGACCCAGTACTTC. Amino acids: CASSTSAGTRKTQYF. The chain carries TRBV19 and TRBJ2-5; tentative D call: TRBD2 (6 bases). The germline V and J ends were trimmed by 4 bases and 6 bases, with 18 bases remaining between them. Germline lookup yields CDR1 LNHDA and CDR2 SQIVND (reference sequence). The CDR3 spans 15 residues. The full variable domain, completed using reference TRBV19 and TRBJ2-5, is DGGITQSPKYLFRKEGQNVTLSCEQNLNHDAMYWYRQDPGQGLRLIYYSQIVNDFQKGDIAEGYSVSREKKESFPLTVTSAQKNPTAFYLCASSTSAGTRKTQYFGPGTRLLVL.

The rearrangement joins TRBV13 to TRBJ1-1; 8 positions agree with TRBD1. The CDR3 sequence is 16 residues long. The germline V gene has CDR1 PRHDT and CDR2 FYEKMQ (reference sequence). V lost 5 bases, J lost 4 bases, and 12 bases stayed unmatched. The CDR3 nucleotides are TGTGCCAGCAGCCCTGGACAGGGATGGGGAGCCACTGAAGCTTTCTTT. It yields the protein CASSPGQGWGATEAFF.

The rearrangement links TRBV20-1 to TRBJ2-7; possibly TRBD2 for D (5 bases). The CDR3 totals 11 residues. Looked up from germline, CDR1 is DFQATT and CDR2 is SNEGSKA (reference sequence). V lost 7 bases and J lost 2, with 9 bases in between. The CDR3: CSVEGPYEQYF. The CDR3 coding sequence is TGCAGTGTAGAGGGCCCCTACGAGCAGTACTTC.

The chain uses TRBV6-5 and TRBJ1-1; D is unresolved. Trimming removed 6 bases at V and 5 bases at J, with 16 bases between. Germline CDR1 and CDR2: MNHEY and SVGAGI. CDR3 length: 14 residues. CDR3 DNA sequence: TGTGCCAGCAGACCCAGCGGCCTACCAACTGAAGCTTTCTTT. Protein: CASRPSGLPTEAFF.

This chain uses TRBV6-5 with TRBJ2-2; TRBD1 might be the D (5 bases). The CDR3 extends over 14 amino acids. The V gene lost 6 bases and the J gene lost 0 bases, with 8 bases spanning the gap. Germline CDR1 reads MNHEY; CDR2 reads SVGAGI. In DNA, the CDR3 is TGTGCCAGCAGGGGGCAGACGAACACCGGGGAGCTGTTTTTT. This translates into CASRGQTNTGELFF.

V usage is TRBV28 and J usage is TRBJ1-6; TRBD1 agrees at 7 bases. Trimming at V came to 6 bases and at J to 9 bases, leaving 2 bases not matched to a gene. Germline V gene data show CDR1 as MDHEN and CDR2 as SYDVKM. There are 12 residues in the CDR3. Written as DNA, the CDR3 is TGTGCCAGCAGGAAGGGGGCTTCACCCCTCCACTTT. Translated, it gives CASRKGASPLHF.

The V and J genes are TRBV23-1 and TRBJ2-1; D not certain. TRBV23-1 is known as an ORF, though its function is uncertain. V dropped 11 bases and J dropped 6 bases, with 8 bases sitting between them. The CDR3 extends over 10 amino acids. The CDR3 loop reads CAYPPNEQFF. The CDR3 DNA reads TGCGCCTACCCCCCCAATGAGCAGTTCTTC.

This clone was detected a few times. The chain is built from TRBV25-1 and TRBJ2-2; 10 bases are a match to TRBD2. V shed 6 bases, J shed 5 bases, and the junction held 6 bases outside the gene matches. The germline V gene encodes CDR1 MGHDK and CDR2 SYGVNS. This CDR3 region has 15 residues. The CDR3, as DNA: TGTGCCAGCAGAGGACTAGCGGAGCAAACCGGGGAGCTGTTTTTT. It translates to CASRGLAEQTGELFF.

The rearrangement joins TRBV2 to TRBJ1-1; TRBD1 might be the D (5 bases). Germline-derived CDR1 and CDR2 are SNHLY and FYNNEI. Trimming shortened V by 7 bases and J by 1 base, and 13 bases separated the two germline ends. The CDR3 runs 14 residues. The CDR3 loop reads CASTVTAPNTEAFF. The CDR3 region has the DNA TGTGCCAGCACTGTGACAGCCCCGAACACTGAAGCTTTCTTT.

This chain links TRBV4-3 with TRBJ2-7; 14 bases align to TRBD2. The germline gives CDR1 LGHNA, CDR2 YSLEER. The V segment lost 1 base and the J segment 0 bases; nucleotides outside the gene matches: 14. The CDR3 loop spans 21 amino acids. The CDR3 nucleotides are TGCGCCAGCAGCCAAGGATTTGAGGAGGGACTAGCGGGAGTTTCCTCCTACGAGCAGTACTTC. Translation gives CASSQGFEEGLAGVSSYEQYF.

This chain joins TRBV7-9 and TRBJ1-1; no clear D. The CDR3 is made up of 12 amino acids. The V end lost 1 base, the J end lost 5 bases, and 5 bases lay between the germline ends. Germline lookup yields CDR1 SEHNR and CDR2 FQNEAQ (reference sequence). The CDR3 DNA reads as TGTGCCAGCAGCTTAGAGCGAACTGAAGCTTTCTTT. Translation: CASSLERTEAFF. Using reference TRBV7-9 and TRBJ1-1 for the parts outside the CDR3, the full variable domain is DTGVSQNPRHKITKRGQNVTFRCDPISEHNRLYWYRQTLGQGPEFLTYFQNEAQLEKSRLLSDRFSAERPKGSFSTLEIQRTEQGDSAMYLCASSLERTEAFFGQGTRLTVV.

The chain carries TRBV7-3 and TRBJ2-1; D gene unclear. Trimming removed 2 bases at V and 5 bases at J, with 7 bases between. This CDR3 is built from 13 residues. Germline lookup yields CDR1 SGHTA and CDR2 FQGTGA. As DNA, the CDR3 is TGTGCCAGCAGCTTAGCACTTAACAATGAGCAGTTCTTC. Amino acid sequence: CASSLALNNEQFF.

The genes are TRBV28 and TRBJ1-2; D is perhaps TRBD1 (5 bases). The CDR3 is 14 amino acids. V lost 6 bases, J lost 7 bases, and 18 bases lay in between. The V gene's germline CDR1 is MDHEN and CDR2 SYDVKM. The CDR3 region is CASSRDLGPIGYTF. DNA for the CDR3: TGTGCCAGCAGCCGGGATCTGGGGCCTATTGGCTACACCTTC.